This section outlines one T cell receptor (beta chain) sequence together with its context. Its antigen remains unidentified. This sample was taken from a study of shared clonotypes between healthy human individuals. In the study overall: Per donor, three plates held CD4 naive cells, three held CD4 memory, two held CD8 naive and one held CD8 memory.

Measured with immunoSEQ multiplex PCR; TCRdb has only the in-frame clones, and not every one. The sample includes hundreds of thousands of clones, around 74% of them seen just once. Study-level results: Sample collection involved blood only; tissue repertoires are likely different.

The CDR3 has 15 amino acids. Trimming at V came to 4 bases and at J to 6 bases, leaving 8 bases not matched to a gene. Germline lookup yields CDR1 KGHSH and CDR2 LQKENI. The TCR sequence derives from a woman aged 25 to 39 in good health. The V call is TRBV18, the J call TRBJ2-7; TRBD2 agrees at 11 bases. The specimen sequenced was memory CD4+ T cells sorted from blood. Subset defined: CD45RA-negative fraction. DNA for the CDR3: TGTGCCAGCTCACTACTAGCGGGAGAGGAGGGCGAGCAGTACTTC. It codes for CASSLLAGEEGEQYF. The complete variable domain, with remaining parts taken from reference TRBV18 and TRBJ2-7, reads NAGVMQNPRHLVRRRGQEARLRCSPMKGHSHVYWYRQLPEEGLKFMVYLQKENIIDESGMPKERFSAEFPKEGPSILRIQQVVRGDSAAYFCASSLLAGEEGEQYFGPGTRLTVT.